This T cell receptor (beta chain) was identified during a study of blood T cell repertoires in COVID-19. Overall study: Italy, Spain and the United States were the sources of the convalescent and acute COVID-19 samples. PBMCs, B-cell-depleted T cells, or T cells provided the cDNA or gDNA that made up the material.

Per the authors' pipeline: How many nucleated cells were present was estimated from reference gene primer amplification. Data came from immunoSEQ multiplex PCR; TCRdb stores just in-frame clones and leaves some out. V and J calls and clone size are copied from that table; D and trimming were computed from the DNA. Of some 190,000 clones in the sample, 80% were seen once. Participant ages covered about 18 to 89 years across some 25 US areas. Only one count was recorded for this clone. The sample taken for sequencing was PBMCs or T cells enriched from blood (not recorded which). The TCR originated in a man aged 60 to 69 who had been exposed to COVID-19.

The CDR3 bases are TGTGCCAGCAGCCCCTCTCTCCGACAGCCAAACTATGGCTACACCTTC. It specifies CASSPSLRQPNYGYTF. V gene TRBV5-4 combines with J gene TRBJ1-2; weak D call: TRBD1 (5 bases). The CDR3 consists of 16 residues. Per germline, CDR1 SGHNT and CDR2 YYREEE (reference sequence). The V gene lost 4 bases and the J gene lost 2 bases, with 18 bases spanning the gap.